Included here is one TCR beta chain sequence, with context. Its antigen is undetermined. Sequencing used immunoSEQ multiplex PCR; TCRdb keeps in-frame clones, though not all of them. The table shows some 150,000 clones, with 92% occurring only once. The data were obtained in a study of T cell responses to AZD1222 COVID-19 vaccine. Broader study findings: Repertoires were collected only later (after the peak T cell response had occurred).

The sequences come from peripheral blood, collected on day 0 of AZD1222 vaccination. This receptor was obtained from an adult in good health.

This CDR3 is CASNLGLAGAWYEQYF. CDR3 in DNA: TGTGCCAGCAACCTGGGACTAGCGGGAGCTTGGTACGAGCAGTACTTC. The chain combines TRBV5-6 with TRBJ2-7, with 14 positions matching TRBD2. V shed 6 bases and J 4 bases; nucleotides not matched to a gene: 9. The CDR3 covers 16 residues. Germline V CDR1 and CDR2: SGHDT, YYEEEE.